This TCR beta chain derives from a study of CD8 T cells in ankylosing spondylitis. General study findings and limits: For ankylosing spondylitis blood, a TCR beta motif of 7 or 8 highly homologous variants appeared characteristic.

This clonotype was seen a handful of times. What it recognizes is unknown. TCRdb itself ran the 5' RACE reads through MiXCR, one entry per CDR3 protein. The sample consists of about 200,000 distinct CDR3 sequences, about 6.7% of them appearing once. The material sequenced was blood, either unsorted or a sorted T cell fraction (not recorded which). The receptor's source is a male donor with ankylosing spondylitis.

CDR3 DNA sequence: TGTGCCAGCAGTTATAGCGGGAGATCCCACGAGCAGTACTTC. Translated, it gives CASSYSGRSHEQYF. The chain uses TRBV6-2 or TRBV6-3 and TRBJ2-7, with TRBD2 matching over 9 bases. Germline-derived CDR1 and CDR2 are MNHEY and SVGEGT. V dropped 3 bases and J dropped 5; count of bases not matched to a gene: 5. This CDR3 is built from 14 residues.